A selection of T cell receptor beta chains follows, all from one sample in a study of cytomegalovirus exposure and HLA in healthy donors. The table came from immunoSEQ multiplex PCR; TCRdb's copy has only in-frame clones and leaves some out. The table includes roughly 130,000 clones, 65% to 85% detected once. Source material: PBMCs. Receptors were obtained from a man aged 18 to 29 in good health and CMV-seronegative. CDR3s include the opening cysteine and the closing phenylalanine or tryptophan. A D gene is named only where the DNA matches it firmly. Size is stated for part of the rows, as once, few or many counts, or as a class when the clone is expanded.

CDR3nt: TGTGCCACCAGCAGAGGAAGGGGTGGTTCCTACAATGAGCAGTTCTTC
CDR3aa: CATSRGRGGSYNEQFF
abundance: .
v_gene: TRBV15
d_gene: .
j_gene: TRBJ2-1

CDR3nt: TGTGCCAGCAGCTTGGTCCCCGGGGGTGGGACTGAAGCTTTCTTT
CDR3aa: CASSLVPGGGTEAFF
abundance: few
v_gene: TRBV5-6
d_gene: .
j_gene: TRBJ1-1

CDR3nt: TGTGCCTGGAGTGCAGGGTACGGGGAGACCCAGTACTTC
CDR3aa: CAWSAGYGETQYF
abundance: .
v_gene: TRBV30
d_gene: .
j_gene: TRBJ2-5

CDR3nt: TGCGCCAGCAGCCAAGAGGCCAGAATAGCTTCACCCCTCCACTTT
CDR3aa: CASSQEARIASPLHF
abundance: .
v_gene: TRBV4-3
d_gene: .
j_gene: TRBJ1-6

CDR3nt: TGTGCCAGCAGGCCTAACAGGGGAAGCCCCTACGAGCAGTACTTC
CDR3aa: CASRPNRGSPYEQYF
abundance: .
v_gene: TRBV27
d_gene: TRBD1
j_gene: TRBJ2-7

CDR3nt: TGCGCCAGCAGCCAAGATGCAGGACATGTCTCTGGAAACACCATATATTTT
CDR3aa: CASSQDAGHVSGNTIYF
abundance: .
v_gene: TRBV4-1
d_gene: .
j_gene: TRBJ1-3

CDR3nt: TGTGCCAGCACGGAGGCCACGAGCACTGAAGCTTTCTTT
CDR3aa: CASTEATSTEAFF
abundance: .
v_gene: TRBV2
d_gene: .
j_gene: TRBJ1-1

CDR3nt: TGCGCCAGCAGCCAAGATCTGGGACAGGGACATCAGCCCCAGCATTTT
CDR3aa: CASSQDLGQGHQPQHF
abundance: .
v_gene: TRBV4-1
d_gene: TRBD1
j_gene: TRBJ1-5

CDR3nt: TGTGCCAGCAGTTCGGGGAAAAACTACGAGCAGTACTTC
CDR3aa: CASSSGKNYEQYF
abundance: few
v_gene: TRBV6-6
d_gene: .
j_gene: TRBJ2-7

CDR3nt: TGTGCCAGCAGTTTAGTCTATTCGGGGAATGGCTACACCTTC
CDR3aa: CASSLVYSGNGYTF
abundance: .
v_gene: TRBV27
d_gene: .
j_gene: TRBJ1-2

CDR3nt: TGTGCTAGTGGTTTGGGACAGTCTTCTGAAGCTTTCTTT
CDR3aa: CASGLGQSSEAFF
abundance: few
v_gene: TRBV12-5
d_gene: .
j_gene: TRBJ1-1

CDR3nt: TGTGCCAGCACCAGTTCGGGACAGCCCTATGGCTACACCTTC
CDR3aa: CASTSSGQPYGYTF
abundance: .
v_gene: TRBV25-1
d_gene: TRBD1
j_gene: TRBJ1-2

CDR3nt: TGCGCCAGCAGCCAAGATGCAGGCTCTTACGAGCAGTACTTC
CDR3aa: CASSQDAGSYEQYF
abundance: .
v_gene: TRBV4-1
d_gene: .
j_gene: TRBJ2-7

CDR3nt: TGTGCCAGCAGCCCCTCGGTCGGGGGGGAGTTGGAGACCCAGTACTTC
CDR3aa: CASSPSVGGELETQYF
abundance: .
v_gene: TRBV7-8
d_gene: TRBD2
j_gene: TRBJ2-5

CDR3nt: TGTGCCAGCTCACCACTCCCGGCAACTAATGAAAAACTGTTTTTT
CDR3aa: CASSPLPATNEKLFF
abundance: .
v_gene: TRBV18
d_gene: .
j_gene: TRBJ1-4

CDR3nt: TGTGCCAGCAGCCGGAGTTCCTATGGCTACACCTTC
CDR3aa: CASSRSSYGYTF
abundance: .
v_gene: TRBV5-6
d_gene: .
j_gene: TRBJ1-2

CDR3nt: TGTGCCATCAGTGACCCTGGACATGACGAGCAGTACTTC
CDR3aa: CAISDPGHDEQYF
abundance: .
v_gene: TRBV10-3
d_gene: .
j_gene: TRBJ2-7

CDR3nt: TGTGCCAGCAGCGCTCGACAGGGTTACACTGAAGCTTTCTTT
CDR3aa: CASSARQGYTEAFF
abundance: .
v_gene: TRBV13
d_gene: TRBD1
j_gene: TRBJ1-1

CDR3nt: TGTGCCAGCAGCTTCGGAGGACTCCTCTCCTACGAGCAGTACTTC
CDR3aa: CASSFGGLLSYEQYF
abundance: .
v_gene: TRBV5-4
d_gene: .
j_gene: TRBJ2-7

CDR3nt: TGCGCCAGCCTCGATTTTCCAGGGGGCGGCACTGAAGCTTTCTTT
CDR3aa: CASLDFPGGGTEAFF
abundance: few
v_gene: TRBV5-1
d_gene: TRBD1
j_gene: TRBJ1-1

CDR3nt: TGTGCCAGCAGCTCGACTACAGGGACTGGAAACACCATATATTTT
CDR3aa: CASSSTTGTGNTIYF
abundance: .
v_gene: TRBV7-9
d_gene: .
j_gene: TRBJ1-3

CDR3nt: TGTGCCAGCAGACTCACAGGGGCCTCCTACAATGAGCAGTTCTTC
CDR3aa: CASRLTGASYNEQFF
abundance: .
v_gene: TRBV7-2
d_gene: TRBD1
j_gene: TRBJ2-1

CDR3nt: TGTGCCAGCAGCTTAGGGGGACAGGGGGGGGACTATGGCTACACCTTC
CDR3aa: CASSLGGQGGDYGYTF
abundance: .
v_gene: TRBV7-2
d_gene: TRBD1
j_gene: TRBJ1-2

CDR3nt: TGTGCCAGTGGACTTCTCGACAGGGGTCAACAGCCCCAGCATTTT
CDR3aa: CASGLLDRGQQPQHF
abundance: .
v_gene: TRBV19
d_gene: TRBD1
j_gene: TRBJ1-5

CDR3nt: TGTGCCAGCAGCCTGGACCGGGACAAGCACTACGAGCAGTACTTC
CDR3aa: CASSLDRDKHYEQYF
abundance: .
v_gene: TRBV5-5
d_gene: .
j_gene: TRBJ2-7

CDR3nt: TGTGCCAGCAGCTTCTCTATCGAGAACACTGAAGCTTTCTTT
CDR3aa: CASSFSIENTEAFF
abundance: .
v_gene: TRBV7-3
d_gene: .
j_gene: TRBJ1-1

CDR3nt: TGTGCCTGGCAGACAGGGGGCAATTCACCCCTCCACTTT
CDR3aa: CAWQTGGNSPLHF
abundance: .
v_gene: TRBV30
d_gene: TRBD1
j_gene: TRBJ1-6

CDR3nt: TGTGCCAGCAGCTTAGGGTCGGGGACAGGGATAATTCCCTACGAGCAGTACTTC
CDR3aa: CASSLGSGTGIIPYEQYF
abundance: few
v_gene: TRBV7-8
d_gene: TRBD1
j_gene: TRBJ2-7

CDR3nt: TGTGCCAGCACGAAGGGACAGGCCGCCTACACCTTC
CDR3aa: CASTKGQAAYTF
abundance: .
v_gene: TRBV6-5
d_gene: TRBD1
j_gene: TRBJ1-2

CDR3nt: TGTGCCAGCAGCTACTTAACGAGGGAGGGAGAGACCCAGTACTTC
CDR3aa: CASSYLTREGETQYF
abundance: .
v_gene: TRBV7-6
d_gene: TRBD2
j_gene: TRBJ2-5

CDR3nt: TGTGCCAGCAGAGCGGGGGGAATGTTCTTC
CDR3aa: CASRAGGMFF
abundance: .
v_gene: TRBV2
d_gene: TRBD2
j_gene: TRBJ2-1

CDR3nt: TGCGCCAGCAGCTTGGACAGGTATAACTATGGCTACACCTTC
CDR3aa: CASSLDRYNYGYTF
abundance: .
v_gene: TRBV5-1
d_gene: .
j_gene: TRBJ1-2

CDR3nt: TGTGCCAGCAGCTTGGGAGGAAGGCCCCAGCATTTT
CDR3aa: CASSLGGRPQHF
abundance: .
v_gene: TRBV7-8
d_gene: .
j_gene: TRBJ1-5

CDR3nt: TGTGCCAGCAGTCTTCAGGTTAACTATGGCTACACCTTC
CDR3aa: CASSLQVNYGYTF
abundance: .
v_gene: TRBV6-6
d_gene: .
j_gene: TRBJ1-2

CDR3nt: TGTGCCAGCAGCTTAGGACAGGGGGGGAACTATGGCTACACCTTC
CDR3aa: CASSLGQGGNYGYTF
abundance: .
v_gene: TRBV7-9
d_gene: TRBD1
j_gene: TRBJ1-2

CDR3nt: TGCGCCAGCAGCCAACGGACAGGGGGTTTGTCAGATACGCAGTATTTT
CDR3aa: CASSQRTGGLSDTQYF
abundance: once
v_gene: TRBV5-1
d_gene: TRBD1
j_gene: TRBJ2-3

CDR3nt: TGTGCCAGCAGCTCCGAATCACCGGCCCAGTACTTC
CDR3aa: CASSSESPAQYF
abundance: .
v_gene: TRBV11-2
d_gene: .
j_gene: TRBJ2-5

CDR3nt: TGCGCCAGCAGCTTACGGGGTACTTACACAGATACGCAGTATTTT
CDR3aa: CASSLRGTYTDTQYF
abundance: .
v_gene: TRBV5-1
d_gene: .
j_gene: TRBJ2-3

CDR3nt: TGTGCCAGCAGGGGGGGGAAGACCCAGTACTTC
CDR3aa: CASRGGKTQYF
abundance: .
v_gene: TRBV27
d_gene: TRBD2
j_gene: TRBJ2-5

CDR3nt: TGTGCCAGCAGCCCTCCCCCTGACAGGGGATACTACACCTTC
CDR3aa: CASSPPPDRGYYTF
abundance: .
v_gene: TRBV7-9
d_gene: TRBD1
j_gene: TRBJ1-2

CDR3nt: TGTGCCAGCAGCCCTATTAACAGCAATCAGCCCCAGCATTTT
CDR3aa: CASSPINSNQPQHF
abundance: .
v_gene: TRBV7-9
d_gene: .
j_gene: TRBJ1-5

CDR3nt: TGTGCCATCGGGATCAGCGGGGGGATGAATGAGCAGTTCTTC
CDR3aa: CAIGISGGMNEQFF
abundance: .
v_gene: TRBV10-3
d_gene: TRBD2
j_gene: TRBJ2-1

CDR3nt: TGTGCCAGCAATCCTAGCGGAACATACGAGCAGTACTTC
CDR3aa: CASNPSGTYEQYF
abundance: .
v_gene: TRBV6-5
d_gene: TRBD2
j_gene: TRBJ2-7

CDR3nt: TGTGCCAGCAGCCCCAGGGGGGCGCAAGAGACCCAGTACTTC
CDR3aa: CASSPRGAQETQYF
abundance: .
v_gene: TRBV7-2
d_gene: .
j_gene: TRBJ2-5

CDR3nt: TGTGCCAGCAGCTTAGCCCGTAACTATGGCTACACCTTC
CDR3aa: CASSLARNYGYTF
abundance: .
v_gene: TRBV7-8
d_gene: .
j_gene: TRBJ1-2

CDR3nt: TGCGCCAGCAAACCCGACACGGATACCTACGAGCAGTACTTC
CDR3aa: CASKPDTDTYEQYF
abundance: .
v_gene: TRBV5-1
d_gene: .
j_gene: TRBJ2-7

CDR3nt: TGTGCCAGCAGCTTGATAGACAGCTACGAGCAGTACTTC
CDR3aa: CASSLIDSYEQYF
abundance: once
v_gene: TRBV5-4
d_gene: .
j_gene: TRBJ2-7

CDR3nt: TGTGCCAGCAGCTCAATTAATCCCAGGGGGCGGAAGGGCTACGAGCAGTACTTC
CDR3aa: CASSSINPRGRKGYEQYF
abundance: .
v_gene: TRBV7-9
d_gene: TRBD1
j_gene: TRBJ2-7

CDR3nt: TGTGCCAGCAGCCCAGGGGGTTACGAGCAGTACTTC
CDR3aa: CASSPGGYEQYF
abundance: .
v_gene: TRBV14
d_gene: TRBD1
j_gene: TRBJ2-7

CDR3nt: TGTGCCAGCAGTGTACAACCCACAGCAACTAATGAAAAACTGTTTTTT
CDR3aa: CASSVQPTATNEKLFF
abundance: few
v_gene: TRBV6-1
d_gene: .
j_gene: TRBJ1-4

CDR3nt: TGTACCAGTAGTATAAACACAGGGAACACTGAAGCTTTCTTT
CDR3aa: CTSSINTGNTEAFF
abundance: .
v_gene: TRBV19
d_gene: .
j_gene: TRBJ1-1

CDR3nt: TGTGCCAGCAGCTCCAGGGGCTGGGGCTACACCATATATTTT
CDR3aa: CASSSRGWGYTIYF
abundance: once
v_gene: TRBV7-9
d_gene: .
j_gene: TRBJ1-3

CDR3nt: TGTGCCAGCAGTGAAGCCCTTGGGGCCTGGGGACAGGCAACTAATGAAAAACTGTTTTTT
CDR3aa: CASSEALGAWGQATNEKLFF
abundance: few
v_gene: TRBV2
d_gene: TRBD1
j_gene: TRBJ1-4

CDR3nt: TGCGCCAGCAGCGCTTCCCGTGGCGGCTACACCTTC
CDR3aa: CASSASRGGYTF
abundance: .
v_gene: TRBV4-3
d_gene: .
j_gene: TRBJ1-2

CDR3nt: TGTGCCAGCAGCACCCTCACAGGGGGGGATCAGCCCCAGCATTTT
CDR3aa: CASSTLTGGDQPQHF
abundance: few
v_gene: TRBV2
d_gene: TRBD1
j_gene: TRBJ1-5

CDR3nt: TGTGCCTGGGGGCAGGGTGGTAGAGAGACCCAGTACTTC
CDR3aa: CAWGQGGRETQYF
abundance: .
v_gene: TRBV30
d_gene: .
j_gene: TRBJ2-5

CDR3nt: TGTGCCAGCTCACCACTGAGTAGCACTGGAAACTATGGCTACACCTTC
CDR3aa: CASSPLSSTGNYGYTF
abundance: .
v_gene: TRBV18
d_gene: .
j_gene: TRBJ1-2